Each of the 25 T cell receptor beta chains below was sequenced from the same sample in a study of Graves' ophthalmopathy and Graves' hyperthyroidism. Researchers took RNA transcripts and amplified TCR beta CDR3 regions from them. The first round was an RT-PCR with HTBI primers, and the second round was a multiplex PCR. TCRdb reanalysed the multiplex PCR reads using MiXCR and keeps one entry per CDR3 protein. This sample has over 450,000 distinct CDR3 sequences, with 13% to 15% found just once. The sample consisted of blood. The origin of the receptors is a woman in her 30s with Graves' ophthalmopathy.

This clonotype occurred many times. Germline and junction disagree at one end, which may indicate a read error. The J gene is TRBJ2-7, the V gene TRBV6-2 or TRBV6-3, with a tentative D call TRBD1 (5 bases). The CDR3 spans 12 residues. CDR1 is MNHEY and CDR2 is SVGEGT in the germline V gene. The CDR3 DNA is TGTGCCGGCAGTTACCAGGGCTACGAGCAGTACTTC. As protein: CAGSYQGYEQYF.

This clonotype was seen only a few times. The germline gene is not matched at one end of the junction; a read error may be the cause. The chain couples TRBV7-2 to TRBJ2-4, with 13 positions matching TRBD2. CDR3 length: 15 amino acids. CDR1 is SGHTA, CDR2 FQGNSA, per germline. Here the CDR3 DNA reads TGTGCCAGCAGCTTAACTAGCGGGAGGGGGAACATTAAGTACTTC. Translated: CASSLTSGRGNIKYF.

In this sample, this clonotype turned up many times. The CDR3 DNA follows: TGTGCCAGCAGTTACCGTCCCGGTGAGCAGTATAGCAATCAGCCCCAGCATTTT. Residues: CASSYRPGEQYSNQPQHF. The genes are TRBV6-5 and TRBJ1-5; D uncertain. The V gene's germline CDR1 is MNHEY and CDR2 SVGAGI. The V end lost 2 bases, the J end lost 0 bases, and 17 bases lay between the germline ends. The CDR3 is 18 amino acids.

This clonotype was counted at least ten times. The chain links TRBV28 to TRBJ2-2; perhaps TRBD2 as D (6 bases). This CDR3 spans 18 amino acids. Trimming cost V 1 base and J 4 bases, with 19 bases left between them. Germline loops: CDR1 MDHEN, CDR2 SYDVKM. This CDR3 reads CASSLFPRWGDPTGELFF. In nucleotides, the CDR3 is TGTGCCAGCAGTTTATTCCCCCGGTGGGGGGACCCCACCGGGGAGCTGTTTTTT.

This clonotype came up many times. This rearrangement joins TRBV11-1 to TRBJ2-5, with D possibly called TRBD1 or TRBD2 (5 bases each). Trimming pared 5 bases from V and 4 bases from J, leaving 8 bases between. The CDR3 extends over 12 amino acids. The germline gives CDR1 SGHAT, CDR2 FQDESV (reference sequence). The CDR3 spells CASSEGTETQYF. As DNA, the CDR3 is TGTGCCAGCAGCGAAGGGACAGAGACCCAGTACTTC.

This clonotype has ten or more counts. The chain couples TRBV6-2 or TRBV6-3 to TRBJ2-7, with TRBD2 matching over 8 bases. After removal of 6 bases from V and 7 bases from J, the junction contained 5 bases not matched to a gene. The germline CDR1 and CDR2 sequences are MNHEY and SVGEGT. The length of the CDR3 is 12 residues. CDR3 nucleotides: TGTGCCAGCAGCCAAGCGGGAGTAGAGCAGTACTTC. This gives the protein CASSQAGVEQYF.

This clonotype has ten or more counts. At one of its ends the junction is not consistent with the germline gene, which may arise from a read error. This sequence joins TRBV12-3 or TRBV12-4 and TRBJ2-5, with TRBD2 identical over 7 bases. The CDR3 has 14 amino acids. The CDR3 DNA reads TGTGCCAGCAGTGTAGCGGGTCTCCAAGAGACCCAGTACTTC. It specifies CASSVAGLQETQYF.

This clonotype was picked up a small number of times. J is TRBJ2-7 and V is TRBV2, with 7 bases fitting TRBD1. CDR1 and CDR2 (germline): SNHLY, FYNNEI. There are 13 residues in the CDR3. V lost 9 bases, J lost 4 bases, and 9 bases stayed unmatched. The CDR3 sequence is CARREGAAYEQYF. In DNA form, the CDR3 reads TGTGCCAGACGAGAGGGGGCGGCTTACGAGCAGTACTTC.

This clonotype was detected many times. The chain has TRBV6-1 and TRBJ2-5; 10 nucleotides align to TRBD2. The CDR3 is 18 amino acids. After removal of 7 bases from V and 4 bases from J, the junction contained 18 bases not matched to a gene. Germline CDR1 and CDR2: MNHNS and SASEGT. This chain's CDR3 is CASTRGPSGGGPGETQYF. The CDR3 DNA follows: TGTGCCAGCACCCGAGGACCGAGCGGGGGGGGGCCGGGAGAGACCCAGTACTTC.

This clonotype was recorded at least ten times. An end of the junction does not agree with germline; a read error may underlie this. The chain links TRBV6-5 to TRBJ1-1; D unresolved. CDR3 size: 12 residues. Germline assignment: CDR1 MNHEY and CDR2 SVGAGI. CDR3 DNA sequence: TGTGCCAGCAGTTTGAGTAACAGTGAAGCTTCCTTT. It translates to CASSLSNSEASF.

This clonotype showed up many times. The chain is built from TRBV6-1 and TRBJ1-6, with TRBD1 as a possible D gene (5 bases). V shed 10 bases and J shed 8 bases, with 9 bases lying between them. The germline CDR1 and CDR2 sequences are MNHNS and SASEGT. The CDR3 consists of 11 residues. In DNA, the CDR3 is TGTGCCACGGGACCTTATTCACCCCTCCACTTT. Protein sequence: CATGPYSPLHF.

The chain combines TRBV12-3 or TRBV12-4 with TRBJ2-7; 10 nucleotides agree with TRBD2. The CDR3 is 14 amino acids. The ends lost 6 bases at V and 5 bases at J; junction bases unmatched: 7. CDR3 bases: TGTGCCAGCAGCCTGCTAGCGGGAGTGAACGAGCAGTACTTC. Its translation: CASSLLAGVNEQYF.

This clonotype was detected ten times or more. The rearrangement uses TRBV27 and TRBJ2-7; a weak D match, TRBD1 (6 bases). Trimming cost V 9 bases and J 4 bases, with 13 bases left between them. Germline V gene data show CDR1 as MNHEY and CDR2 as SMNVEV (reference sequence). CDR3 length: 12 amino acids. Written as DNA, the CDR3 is TGTGCCAGTAAGACAGGCTATTACGAGCAGTACTTC. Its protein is CASKTGYYEQYF.

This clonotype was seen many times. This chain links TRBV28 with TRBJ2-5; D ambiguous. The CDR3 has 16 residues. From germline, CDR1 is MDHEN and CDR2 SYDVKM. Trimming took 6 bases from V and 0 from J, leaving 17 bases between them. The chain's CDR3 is CASRPYLLSDQETQYF. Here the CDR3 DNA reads TGTGCCAGCAGACCCTATCTACTCTCGGACCAAGAGACCCAGTACTTC.

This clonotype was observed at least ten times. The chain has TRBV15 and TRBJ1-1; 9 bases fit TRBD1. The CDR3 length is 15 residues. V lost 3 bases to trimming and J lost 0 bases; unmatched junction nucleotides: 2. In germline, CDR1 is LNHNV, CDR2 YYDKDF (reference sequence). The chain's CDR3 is CATSRDRGLNTEAFF. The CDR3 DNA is TGTGCCACCAGCAGGGACAGGGGACTGAACACTGAAGCTTTCTTT. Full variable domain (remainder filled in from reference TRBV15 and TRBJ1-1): DAMVIQNPRYQVTQFGKPVTLSCSQTLNHNVMYWYQQKSSQAPKLLFHYYDKDFNNEADTPDNFQSRRPNTSFCFLDIRSPGLGDTAMYLCATSRDRGLNTEAFFGQGTRLTVV.

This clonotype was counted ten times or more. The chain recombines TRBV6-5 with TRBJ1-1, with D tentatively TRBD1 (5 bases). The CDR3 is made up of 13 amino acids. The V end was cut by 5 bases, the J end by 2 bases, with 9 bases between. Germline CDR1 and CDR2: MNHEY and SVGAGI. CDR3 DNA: TGTGCCAGCAGTCGGGGCAGCAACACTGAAGCTTTCTTT. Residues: CASSRGSNTEAFF.

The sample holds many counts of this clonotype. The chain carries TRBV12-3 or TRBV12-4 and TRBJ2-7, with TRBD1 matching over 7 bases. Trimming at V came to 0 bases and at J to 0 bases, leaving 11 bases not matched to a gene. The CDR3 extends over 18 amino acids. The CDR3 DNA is TGTGCCAGCAGTTTAGCGCGGGCAGGGACAGCCAGCTCCTACGAGCAGTACTTC. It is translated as CASSLARAGTASSYEQYF.

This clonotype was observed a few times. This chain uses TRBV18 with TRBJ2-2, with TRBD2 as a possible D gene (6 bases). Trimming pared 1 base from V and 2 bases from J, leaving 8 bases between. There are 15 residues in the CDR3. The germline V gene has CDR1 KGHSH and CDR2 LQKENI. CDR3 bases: TGTGCCAGCTCACCACGACTAGAAAACACCGGGGAGCTGTTTTTT. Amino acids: CASSPRLENTGELFF.

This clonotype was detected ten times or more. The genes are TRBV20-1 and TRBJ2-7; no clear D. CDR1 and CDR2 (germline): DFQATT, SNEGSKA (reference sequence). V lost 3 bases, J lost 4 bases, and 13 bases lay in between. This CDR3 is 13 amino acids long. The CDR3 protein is CSASQPLWYEQYF. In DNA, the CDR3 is TGCAGTGCTAGTCAGCCCCTATGGTACGAGCAGTACTTC.

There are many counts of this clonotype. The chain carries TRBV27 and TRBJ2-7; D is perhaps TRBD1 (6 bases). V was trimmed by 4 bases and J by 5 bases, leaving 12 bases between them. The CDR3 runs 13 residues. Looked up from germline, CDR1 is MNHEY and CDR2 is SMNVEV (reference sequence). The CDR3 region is CASSWTVGDEQYF. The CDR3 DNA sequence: TGTGCCAGCAGTTGGACAGTCGGAGACGAGCAGTACTTC.

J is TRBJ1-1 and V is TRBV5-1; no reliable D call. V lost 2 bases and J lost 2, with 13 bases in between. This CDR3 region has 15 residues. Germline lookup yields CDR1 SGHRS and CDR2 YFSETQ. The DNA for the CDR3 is TGCGCCAGCAGCTTTTCGCCTCGGACCAACACTGAAGCTTTCTTT. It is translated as CASSFSPRTNTEAFF.

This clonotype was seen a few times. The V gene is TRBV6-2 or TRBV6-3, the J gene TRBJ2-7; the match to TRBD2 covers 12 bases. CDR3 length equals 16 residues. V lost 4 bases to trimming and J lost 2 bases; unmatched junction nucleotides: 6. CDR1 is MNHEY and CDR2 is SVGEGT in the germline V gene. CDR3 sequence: CASSSIGLAGTYEQYF. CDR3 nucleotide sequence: TGTGCCAGCAGTTCTATCGGACTAGCGGGGACCTACGAGCAGTACTTC.

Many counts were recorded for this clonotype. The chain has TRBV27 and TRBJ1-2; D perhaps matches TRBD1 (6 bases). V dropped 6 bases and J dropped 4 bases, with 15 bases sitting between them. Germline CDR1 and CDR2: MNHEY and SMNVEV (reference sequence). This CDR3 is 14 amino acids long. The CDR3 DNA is TGTGCCAGCAGAAGGGTCAGGGGAACCTATGGCTACACCTTC. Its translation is CASRRVRGTYGYTF.

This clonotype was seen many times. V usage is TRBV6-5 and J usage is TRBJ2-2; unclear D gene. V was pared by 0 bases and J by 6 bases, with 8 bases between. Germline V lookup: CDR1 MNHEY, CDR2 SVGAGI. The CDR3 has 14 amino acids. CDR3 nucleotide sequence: TGTGCCAGCAGTTACTCTACGTGGGCCGGGGAGCTGTTTTTT. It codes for CASSYSTWAGELFF.

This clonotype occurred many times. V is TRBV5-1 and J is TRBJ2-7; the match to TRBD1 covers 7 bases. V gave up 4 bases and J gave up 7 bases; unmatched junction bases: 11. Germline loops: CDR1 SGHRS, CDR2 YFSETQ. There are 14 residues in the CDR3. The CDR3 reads CASSPGQAYPEQYF. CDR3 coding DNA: TGCGCCAGCAGCCCCGGACAGGCCTACCCAGAGCAGTACTTC.